What follows is one T cell receptor (beta chain) and its context. These data are taken from a study of early T cells in non-severe SARS-CoV-2 infection. Looking at the study overall: Alpha and beta chains were unpaired, from unsorted whole-blood bulk RNA.

As part of library construction, unique molecular identifiers were attached to individual cDNA molecules. Using its own MiXCR run on the 5' RACE reads, TCRdb lists one record per CDR3 protein. The sample consists of tens of thousands of distinct CDR3 sequences, more than 13% of them appearing once. The CDR3 contains 16 residues. The V gene lost 5 bases and the J gene lost 4 bases, with 18 bases spanning the gap. Germline CDR1 MNHEY, CDR2 SMNVEV (reference sequence). This TCR was recovered from an adult who was a healthcare worker with PCR-confirmed SARS-CoV-2 infection or an uninfected control (not recorded which). The chain links TRBV27 to TRBJ2-1, with a possible D match to TRBD1 (6 bases). The sample here was whole blood, taken at baseline. The CDR3 DNA is TGTGCCAGCAGTCCGTCTGGGGGCGGAACATACAATGAGCAGTTCTTC. It specifies CASSPSGGGTYNEQFF.